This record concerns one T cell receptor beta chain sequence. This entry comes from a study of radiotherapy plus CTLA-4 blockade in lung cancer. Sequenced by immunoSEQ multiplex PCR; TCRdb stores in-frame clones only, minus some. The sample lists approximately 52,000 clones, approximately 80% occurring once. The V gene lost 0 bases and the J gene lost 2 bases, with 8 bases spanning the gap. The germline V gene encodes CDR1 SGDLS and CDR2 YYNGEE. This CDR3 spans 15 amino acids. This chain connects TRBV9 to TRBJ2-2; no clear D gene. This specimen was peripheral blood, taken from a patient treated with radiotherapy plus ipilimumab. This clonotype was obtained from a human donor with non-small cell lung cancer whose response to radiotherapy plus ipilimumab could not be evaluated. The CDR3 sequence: CASSVGDTNTGELFF. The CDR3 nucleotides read TGTGCCAGCAGCGTAGGAGACACCAACACCGGGGAGCTGTTTTTT.